The rows below give T cell receptor beta chains drawn from one sample of a study of identical twins. TCRdb itself ran the 5' RACE reads through MiXCR, one entry per CDR3 protein. The sample lists around 1.7 million distinct CDR3 sequences, around 33% seen once, with under 0.35% in the top ten. Sample: cord blood. The source of these receptors is a newborn girl in good health. Each CDR3 is given with its conserved first and last residue. Fields, in order: J gene, CDR3 length, clone size, V gene, D gene, CDR3 DNA, CDR3 protein. D genes are given only for firm matches. The size entry is marked missing in some rows and otherwise reads once, few, many or a size class.

J: TRBJ1-6
length: 14
size: few
V: TRBV9
D: .
DNA: TGTGCCAGCAGCGTAAGAGGGTATAATTCACCCCTCCACTTT
CDR3: CASSVRGYNSPLHF

J: TRBJ1-5
length: 15
size: .
V: TRBV4-1
D: TRBD1
DNA: TGCGCCAGCAGCCAAACGGGACAGGCGAATCAGCCCCAGCATTTT
CDR3: CASSQTGQANQPQHF

J: TRBJ2-6
length: 19
size: .
V: TRBV5-1
D: TRBD1
DNA: TGCGCCAGCAGCTCAGAAAGGACAGGGGCAATCTCTGGGGCCAACGTCCTGACTTTC
CDR3: CASSSERTGAISGANVLTF

J: TRBJ2-7
length: 14
size: many
V: TRBV12-3/TRBV12-4
D: .
DNA: TGTGCCAGCAGTTTAAGGGCCAGCTCCTACGAGCAGTACTTC
CDR3: CASSLRASSYEQYF

J: TRBJ1-1
length: 13
size: .
V: TRBV20-1
D: .
DNA: TGCAGTGCAAAGGACAGTTTGAACACTGAAGCTTTCTTT
CDR3: CSAKDSLNTEAFF

J: TRBJ2-1
length: 15
size: few
V: TRBV6-6
D: .
DNA: TGTGCCAGCAGTTACCAGTCCTTGGGGGGCAATGAGCAGTTCTTC
CDR3: CASSYQSLGGNEQFF

J: TRBJ2-1
length: 18
size: .
V: TRBV24-1
D: TRBD2
DNA: TGTGCCACCAGTGATTTGCCTTCTAGCGGGAGGGCTTACAATGAGCAGTTCTTC
CDR3: CATSDLPSSGRAYNEQFF

J: TRBJ1-2
length: 12
size: .
V: TRBV2
D: TRBD1
DNA: TGTACCAGCAGACGACAGGGGGTTGGCTACACCTTC
CDR3: CTSRRQGVGYTF

J: TRBJ2-1
length: 14
size: .
V: TRBV28
D: .
DNA: TGTGCCAGCAGTTTACGGGGGTCTCTCAATGAGCAGTTCTTC
CDR3: CASSLRGSLNEQFF

J: TRBJ1-5
length: 16
size: few
V: TRBV28
D: .
DNA: TGTGCCAGCAGTTTCCCCTCGGGTGGGGGCAATCAGCCCCAGCATTTT
CDR3: CASSFPSGGGNQPQHF

J: TRBJ2-3
length: 13
size: .
V: TRBV20-1
D: .
DNA: TGCAGCCCCTCGACACGGGGCACAGATACGCAGTATTTT
CDR3: CSPSTRGTDTQYF

J: TRBJ2-7
length: 13
size: .
V: TRBV29-1
D: .
DNA: TGCAGCGTTGAAGATCGAAGGGACAATGAGCAGTACTTC
CDR3: CSVEDRRDNEQYF

J: TRBJ2-7
length: 15
size: few
V: TRBV12-3/TRBV12-4
D: TRBD1
DNA: TGTGCCAGCAGTTCTCCCGGGACAGTGACCTACGAGCAGTACTTC
CDR3: CASSSPGTVTYEQYF

J: TRBJ2-5
length: 16
size: .
V: TRBV4-2
D: TRBD2
DNA: TGTGCCAGCAGCCAAGGTTTCGGACTAGCGAACCATGAGCAGTACTTC
CDR3: CASSQGFGLANHEQYF

J: TRBJ2-1
length: 20
size: few
V: TRBV14
D: .
DNA: TGTGCCAGCAGCCAAGATGCGGGGCGGGTCTGGCTGAGCTCCTACAATGAGCAGTTCTTC
CDR3: CASSQDAGRVWLSSYNEQFF

J: TRBJ2-4
length: 15
size: .
V: TRBV10-3
D: .
DNA: TGTGCCATCAGTGAAGGGGGGGCTTCCCAGAACATTCAGTACTTC
CDR3: CAISEGGASQNIQYF

J: TRBJ2-1
length: 14
size: .
V: TRBV2
D: .
DNA: TGTGCCAGCAGTGGCCGGGGGGCGAAAAATGAGCAGTTCTTC
CDR3: CASSGRGAKNEQFF

J: TRBJ2-1
length: 15
size: .
V: TRBV27
D: TRBD2
DNA: TGTGCCAGCAGTTGGGAACTAGCGGGGGACAATGAGCAGTTCTTC
CDR3: CASSWELAGDNEQFF

J: TRBJ1-2
length: 16
size: many
V: TRBV4-2
D: .
DNA: TGTGCCAGCAGCCAAGACATGGGGCGAGGGAATAATGGCTACACCTTC
CDR3: CASSQDMGRGNNGYTF

J: TRBJ2-7
length: 13
size: few
V: TRBV29-1
D: .
DNA: TGCAGCGTTGAACTGGGCAGGGGTTACGAGCAGTACTTC
CDR3: CSVELGRGYEQYF

J: TRBJ2-7
length: 12
size: .
V: TRBV27
D: .
DNA: TGTGCCAGCAGTACTCCAGTCGGGGAGCAGTACTTC
CDR3: CASSTPVGEQYF

J: TRBJ1-4
length: 15
size: few
V: TRBV7-6
D: .
DNA: TGTGCCAGCAGCCCCCAGGCGGCTTTGGGAGAAAAACTGTTTTTT
CDR3: CASSPQAALGEKLFF

J: TRBJ2-2
length: 14
size: .
V: TRBV4-1
D: .
DNA: TGCGCCGGCAGCCAATTACTAGTTGGCGGGGAGCTGTTTTTT
CDR3: CAGSQLLVGGELFF

J: TRBJ2-1
length: 12
size: few
V: TRBV20-1
D: .
DNA: TGCAGTGCTAGAGGAGGCGCGCCTGAGCAGTTCTTC
CDR3: CSARGGAPEQFF

J: TRBJ2-3
length: 11
size: few
V: TRBV5-1
D: .
DNA: TGCGCCAGCAGCGCATCTGGTACGCAGTATTTT
CDR3: CASSASGTQYF

J: TRBJ2-1
length: 13
size: .
V: TRBV11-2
D: .
DNA: TGTGCCAGCAGCCCCGTTTGGTTGAATGAGCAGTTCTTC
CDR3: CASSPVWLNEQFF

J: TRBJ1-6
length: 14
size: .
V: TRBV3-1
D: TRBD1
DNA: TGTGCCAGCAGCTCCGGGACAGGAGGATCACCCCTCCACTTT
CDR3: CASSSGTGGSPLHF

J: TRBJ2-1
length: 17
size: .
V: TRBV7-9
D: .
DNA: TGTGCCAGCAGCTTAACGCCTACTAGCTACTCCTACAATGAGCAGTTCTTC
CDR3: CASSLTPTSYSYNEQFF

J: TRBJ2-5
length: 15
size: .
V: TRBV18
D: .
DNA: TGTGCCAGCTCACCACCCTCTGCGCCACAAGAGACCCAGTACTTC
CDR3: CASSPPSAPQETQYF

J: TRBJ2-1
length: 16
size: few
V: TRBV4-2
D: TRBD2
DNA: TGTGCCAGCAGCCAGGTAGCGGGAGGACTATACAATGAGCAGTTCTTC
CDR3: CASSQVAGGLYNEQFF

J: TRBJ1-2
length: 13
size: .
V: TRBV20-1
D: .
DNA: TGCAGTGCTAGAGGAATGACAGGCTATGGCTACACCTTC
CDR3: CSARGMTGYGYTF

J: TRBJ2-4
length: 16
size: few
V: TRBV10-2
D: .
DNA: TGCGCCAGCAGTGAGGGACTGGGGATAACTACTATGCGGCAGTACTTC
CDR3: CASSEGLGITTMRQYF

J: TRBJ2-1
length: 14
size: many
V: TRBV4-2
D: TRBD2
DNA: TGTGCCAGCAGCCAAGCGGGGGGGCACAATGAGCAGTTCTTC
CDR3: CASSQAGGHNEQFF

J: TRBJ1-1
length: 14
size: .
V: TRBV18
D: .
DNA: TGTGCCAGCTCACCAGTAAAGGGGGTCACTGGAGCTTTCTTT
CDR3: CASSPVKGVTGAFF

J: TRBJ2-7
length: 13
size: many
V: TRBV14
D: .
DNA: TGTGCCAGCAGCCAAGTCAGCCGATCCGAGCAGTACTTC
CDR3: CASSQVSRSEQYF

J: TRBJ1-5
length: 14
size: .
V: TRBV27
D: TRBD1
DNA: TGTGCTAGCAGTTTCCAGGGGGTAGGTCAGCCCCAGCATTTT
CDR3: CASSFQGVGQPQHF

J: TRBJ2-7
length: 15
size: few
V: TRBV6-5
D: TRBD1
DNA: TGTGCCAGCAGTGAGGACAGGGGAAGGTCCTACGAGCAGTACTTC
CDR3: CASSEDRGRSYEQYF

J: TRBJ1-1
length: 15
size: few
V: TRBV20-1
D: TRBD1
DNA: TGCAGTGCTAGAGATTGGTCAGGGGGTAGCACTGAAGCTTTCTTT
CDR3: CSARDWSGGSTEAFF

J: TRBJ1-6
length: 15
size: .
V: TRBV5-1
D: TRBD1
DNA: TGCGCCAGCAGCTTGGGACAGGGCAGGGGTTCACCCCTCCACTTT
CDR3: CASSLGQGRGSPLHF

J: TRBJ2-6
length: 18
size: .
V: TRBV12-3/TRBV12-4
D: TRBD1
DNA: TGTGCCAGCAGTTTGTCCCGACAGGGGATAGGTGGGGCCAACGTCCTGACTTTC
CDR3: CASSLSRQGIGGANVLTF

J: TRBJ1-6
length: 13
size: few
V: TRBV7-2
D: .
DNA: TGTGCCAGCAGCTACCTCCCGAATTCACCCCTCCACTTT
CDR3: CASSYLPNSPLHF

J: TRBJ2-3
length: 16
size: few
V: TRBV11-2
D: TRBD2
DNA: TGTGCCAGCAGCTGGGGGACTAGCGGGAGATCAGATACGCAGTATTTT
CDR3: CASSWGTSGRSDTQYF

J: TRBJ2-1
length: 17
size: few
V: TRBV6-6
D: .
DNA: TGTGCCACCAAGCCTCGTTCAGGGTGGAGGATCGACAATGAGCAGTTCTTC
CDR3: CATKPRSGWRIDNEQFF

J: TRBJ1-5
length: 14
size: .
V: TRBV5-5
D: .
DNA: TGTGCCAGCAGCCGGTGGGGTACGGGTCGGCCCCAGCATTTT
CDR3: CASSRWGTGRPQHF

J: TRBJ2-1
length: 17
size: .
V: TRBV20-1
D: TRBD2
DNA: TGCAGTGCTAGAGAGACTAGCGGGAGATTGACCTACAATGAGCAGTTCTTC
CDR3: CSARETSGRLTYNEQFF

J: TRBJ2-3
length: 17
size: .
V: TRBV15
D: .
DNA: TGTGCCACCAGCAGAGCCCCCGGGACGGCTAGCACAGATACGCAGTATTTT
CDR3: CATSRAPGTASTDTQYF

J: TRBJ1-6
length: 16
size: .
V: TRBV18
D: .
DNA: TGTGCCAGCTCACCACTGGACAGCCAGTCTAATTCACCCCTCCACTTT
CDR3: CASSPLDSQSNSPLHF

J: TRBJ1-4
length: 13
size: .
V: TRBV25-1
D: .
DNA: TGTGCCAGCAGACAGGCAACTAATGAAAAACTGTTTTTT
CDR3: CASRQATNEKLFF

J: TRBJ2-7
length: 15
size: .
V: TRBV11-3
D: .
DNA: TGTGCCAGCAGCTTAGAATCCAGCTCCTACAATGAGCAGTACTTC
CDR3: CASSLESSSYNEQYF

J: TRBJ2-3
length: 17
size: .
V: TRBV4-1
D: TRBD2
DNA: TGCGCCAGCAGCCAGGCTAGCGGGGGGCCGAACACAGATACGCAGTATTTT
CDR3: CASSQASGGPNTDTQYF

J: TRBJ2-1
length: 19
size: few
V: TRBV7-9
D: TRBD2
DNA: TGTGCCAGCAGCTCCAGGACAGGGCTAGCGGGGGGTCCGTACAATGAGCAGTTCTTC
CDR3: CASSSRTGLAGGPYNEQFF

J: TRBJ2-1
length: 15
size: .
V: TRBV29-1
D: TRBD2
DNA: TGCAGCGTTGAGGCGGGAGACCTCAGAAACAATGAGCAGTTCTTC
CDR3: CSVEAGDLRNNEQFF

J: TRBJ1-5
length: 15
size: .
V: TRBV9
D: .
DNA: TGTGCCAGCAGCGCGGGGTCCTCTAGCAATCAGCCCCAGCATTTT
CDR3: CASSAGSSSNQPQHF

J: TRBJ1-6
length: 14
size: .
V: TRBV28
D: .
DNA: TGTGCCAGCAGGTCAGGACAAGGCAATTCGCCCCCCCACTTT
CDR3: CASRSGQGNSPPHF

J: TRBJ2-1
length: 15
size: .
V: TRBV9
D: .
DNA: TGTGCCAGCAGCGTAGCCCCCCTAGGCTCCAATGAGCAGTTCTTC
CDR3: CASSVAPLGSNEQFF

J: TRBJ2-7
length: 15
size: few
V: TRBV27
D: .
DNA: TGTGCCAGCAGATCCCTCGAAGGGGGCTCCTACGAGCAGTACTTC
CDR3: CASRSLEGGSYEQYF

J: TRBJ2-7
length: 14
size: few
V: TRBV29-1
D: TRBD1
DNA: TGCAGCGTTGTTAGTGACAGGGGTGCCTACGAGCAGTACTTC
CDR3: CSVVSDRGAYEQYF

J: TRBJ2-3
length: 15
size: .
V: TRBV10-2
D: TRBD2
DNA: TGCGCCGGTCGAGCGGGGGGTAGTAGTACAGATACGCAGTATTTT
CDR3: CAGRAGGSSTDTQYF

J: TRBJ2-7
length: 14
size: .
V: TRBV5-1
D: .
DNA: TGCGCCAGCAGCGTGCGAGGACGGAGCTACGAGCAGTACTTC
CDR3: CASSVRGRSYEQYF

J: TRBJ2-7
length: 12
size: few
V: TRBV20-1
D: .
DNA: TGCAGTGCTACGGTTGTTGGCTACGAGCAGTACTTC
CDR3: CSATVVGYEQYF